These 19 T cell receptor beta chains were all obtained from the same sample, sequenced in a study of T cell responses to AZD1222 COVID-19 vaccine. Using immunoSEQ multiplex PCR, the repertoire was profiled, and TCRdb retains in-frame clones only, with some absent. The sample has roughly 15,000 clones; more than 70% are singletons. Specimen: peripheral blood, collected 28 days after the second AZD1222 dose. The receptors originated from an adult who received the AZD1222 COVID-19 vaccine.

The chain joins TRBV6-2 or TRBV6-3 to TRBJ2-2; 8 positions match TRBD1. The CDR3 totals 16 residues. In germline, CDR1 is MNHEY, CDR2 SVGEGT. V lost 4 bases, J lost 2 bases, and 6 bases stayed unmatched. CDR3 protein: CASSSRTGYNTGELFF. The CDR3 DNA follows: TGTGCCAGCAGTTCGCGGACAGGGTACAACACCGGGGAGCTGTTTTTT.

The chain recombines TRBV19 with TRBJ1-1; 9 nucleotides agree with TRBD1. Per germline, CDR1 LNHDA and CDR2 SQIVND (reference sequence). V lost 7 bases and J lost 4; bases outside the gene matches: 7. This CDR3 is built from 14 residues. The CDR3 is CASIHRGQGTEAFF. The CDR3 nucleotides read TGTGCCAGTATCCACAGGGGGCAGGGCACTGAAGCTTTCTTT.

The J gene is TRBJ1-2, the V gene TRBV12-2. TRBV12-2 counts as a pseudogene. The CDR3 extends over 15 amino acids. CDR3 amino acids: CASRLKTDINYGYTF. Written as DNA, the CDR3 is TGTGCAAGTCGCTTGAAGACGGATATCAACTATGGCTACACCTTC.

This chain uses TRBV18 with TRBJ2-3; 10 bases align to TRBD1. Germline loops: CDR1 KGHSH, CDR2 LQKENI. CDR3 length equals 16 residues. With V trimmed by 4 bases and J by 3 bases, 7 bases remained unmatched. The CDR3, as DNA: TGTGCCAGCTCACTTGACACGGGACAGGGGACAGATACGCAGTATTTT. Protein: CASSLDTGQGTDTQYF.

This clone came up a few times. The CDR3 loop is CASSESGGVDEQFF. CDR3 nucleotide sequence: TGCGCCAGCAGTGAGAGCGGGGGGGTAGATGAGCAGTTCTTC. The chain links TRBV10-2 to TRBJ2-1; 10 bases are shared with TRBD2. CDR3 length: 14 residues. J gave up 8 bases and V 2 bases, and 3 bases lay outside the gene matches. Germline V gene lookup returns CDR1 WSHSY and CDR2 SAAADI.

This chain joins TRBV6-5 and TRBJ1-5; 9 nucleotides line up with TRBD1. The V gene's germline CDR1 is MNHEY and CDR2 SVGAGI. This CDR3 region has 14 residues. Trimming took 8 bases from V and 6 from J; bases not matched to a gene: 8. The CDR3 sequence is CASAGTGRTQPQHF. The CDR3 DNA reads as TGTGCCAGCGCCGGGACAGGGAGGACTCAGCCCCAGCATTTT.

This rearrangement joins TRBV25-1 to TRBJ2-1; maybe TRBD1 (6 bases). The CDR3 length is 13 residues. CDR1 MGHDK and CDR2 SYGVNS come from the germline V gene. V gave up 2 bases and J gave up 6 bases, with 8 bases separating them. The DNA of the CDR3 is TGTGCCAGCAGTGAAAGGACAGCCAATGAGCAGTTCTTC. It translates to CASSERTANEQFF.

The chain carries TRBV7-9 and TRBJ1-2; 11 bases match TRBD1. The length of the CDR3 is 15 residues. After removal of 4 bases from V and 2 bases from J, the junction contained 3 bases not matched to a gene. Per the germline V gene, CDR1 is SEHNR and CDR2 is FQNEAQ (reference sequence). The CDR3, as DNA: TGTGCCAGCAGCTCCAGGGACAGGGGGAACTATGGCTACACCTTC. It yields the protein CASSSRDRGNYGYTF.

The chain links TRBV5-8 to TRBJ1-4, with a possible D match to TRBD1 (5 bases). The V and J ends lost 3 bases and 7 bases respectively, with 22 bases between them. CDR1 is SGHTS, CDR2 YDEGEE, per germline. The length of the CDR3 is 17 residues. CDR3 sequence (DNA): TGTGCCAGCAGCTGGGAGGGCGACGCGGGGGATCTTGAAAAACTGTTTTTT. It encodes CASSWEGDAGDLEKLFF.

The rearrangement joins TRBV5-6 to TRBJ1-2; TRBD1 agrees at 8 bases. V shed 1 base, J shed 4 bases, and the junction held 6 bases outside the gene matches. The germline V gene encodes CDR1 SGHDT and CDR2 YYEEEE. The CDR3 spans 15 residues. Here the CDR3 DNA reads TGTGCCAGCAGCTTGTGGGACAGGCCCACCTATGGCTACACCTTC. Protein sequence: CASSLWDRPTYGYTF.

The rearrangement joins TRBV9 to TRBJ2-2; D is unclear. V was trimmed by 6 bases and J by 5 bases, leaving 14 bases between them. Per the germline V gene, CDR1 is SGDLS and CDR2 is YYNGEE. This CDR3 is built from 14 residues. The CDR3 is CASNQGMLTGELFF. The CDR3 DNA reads TGTGCCAGCAACCAAGGAATGCTTACCGGGGAGCTGTTTTTT.

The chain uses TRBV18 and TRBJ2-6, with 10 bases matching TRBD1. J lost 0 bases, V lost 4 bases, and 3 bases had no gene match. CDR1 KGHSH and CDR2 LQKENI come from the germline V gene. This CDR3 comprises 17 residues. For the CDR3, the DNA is TGTGCCAGCTCACGGACAGGGGGGAACTCTGGGGCCAACGTCCTGACTTTC. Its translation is CASSRTGGNSGANVLTF.

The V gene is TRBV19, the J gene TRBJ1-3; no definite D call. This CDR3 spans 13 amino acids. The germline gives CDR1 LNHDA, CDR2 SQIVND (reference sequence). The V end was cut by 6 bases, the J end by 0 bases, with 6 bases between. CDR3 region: CASRLSSGNTIYF. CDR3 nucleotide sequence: TGTGCCAGTAGACTGTCCTCTGGAAACACCATATATTTT.

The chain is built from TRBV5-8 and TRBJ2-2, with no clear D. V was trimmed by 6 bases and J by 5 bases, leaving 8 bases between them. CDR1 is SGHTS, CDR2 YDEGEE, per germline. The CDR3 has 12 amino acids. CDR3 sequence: CASTFRTGELFF. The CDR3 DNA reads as TGTGCCAGCACCTTTAGAACCGGGGAGCTGTTTTTT. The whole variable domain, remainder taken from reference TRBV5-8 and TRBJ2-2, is EAGVTQSPTHLIKTRGQQATLRCSPISGHTSVYWYQQALGLGLQFLLWYDEGEERNRGNFPPRFSGRQFPNYSSELNVNALELEDSALYLCASTFRTGELFFGEGSRLTVL.

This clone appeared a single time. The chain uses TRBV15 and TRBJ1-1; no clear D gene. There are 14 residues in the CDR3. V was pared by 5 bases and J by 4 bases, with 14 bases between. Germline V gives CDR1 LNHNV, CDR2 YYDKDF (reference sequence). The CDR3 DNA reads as TGTGCCACCAGCGAAGACCTAGTTAGCACTGAAGCTTTCTTT. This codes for CATSEDLVSTEAFF.

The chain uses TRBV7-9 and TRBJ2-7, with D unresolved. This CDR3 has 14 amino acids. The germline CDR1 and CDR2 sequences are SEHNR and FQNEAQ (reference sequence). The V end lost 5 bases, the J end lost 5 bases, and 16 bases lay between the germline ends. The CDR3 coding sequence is TGTGCCAGCAGCCCTATATCTGTGGTTGACGAGCAGTACTTC. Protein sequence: CASSPISVVDEQYF.

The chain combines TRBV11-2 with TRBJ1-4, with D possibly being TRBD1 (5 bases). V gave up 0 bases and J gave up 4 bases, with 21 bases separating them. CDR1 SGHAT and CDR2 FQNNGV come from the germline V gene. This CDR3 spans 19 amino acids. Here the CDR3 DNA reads TGTGCCAGCAGCTTAGAGGGCTCGTGGGGGTACACTATTAATGAAAAACTGTTTTTT. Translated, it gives CASSLEGSWGYTINEKLFF.

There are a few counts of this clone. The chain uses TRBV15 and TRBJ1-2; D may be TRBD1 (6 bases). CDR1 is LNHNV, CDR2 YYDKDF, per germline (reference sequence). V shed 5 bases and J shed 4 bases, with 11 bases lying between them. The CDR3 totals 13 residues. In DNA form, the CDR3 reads TGTGCCACCAGCCCGGGGGCGATCTATGGCTACACCTTC. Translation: CATSPGAIYGYTF.

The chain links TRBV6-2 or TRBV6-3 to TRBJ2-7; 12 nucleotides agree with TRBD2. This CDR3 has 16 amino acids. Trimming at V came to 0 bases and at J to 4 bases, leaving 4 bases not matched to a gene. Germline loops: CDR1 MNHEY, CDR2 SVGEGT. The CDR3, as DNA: TGTGCCAGCAGTTACTCCGTTACTAGCGGGGGGTACGAGCAGTACTTC. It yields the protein CASSYSVTSGGYEQYF.